The 7 T cell receptor beta chains below were found in one sample sequenced in a study of blood T cell repertoires in COVID-19. Sequencing was performed with immunoSEQ multiplex PCR; in TCRdb, only in-frame clones are kept and a portion is missing. The sample lists roughly 120,000 clones, around 90% seen once, with approximately 3.7% in the top ten. The sample was peripheral blood. The receptors here all came from a man aged 50 to 60 with active COVID-19.

The rearrangement links TRBV10-3 to TRBJ2-3; the match to TRBD2 covers 10 bases. With V trimmed by 3 bases and J by 0 bases, 3 bases remained unmatched. Germline CDR1 reads ENHRY; CDR2 reads SYGVKD. This CDR3 comprises 16 residues. The CDR3 here is CAISDWTSGSTDTQYF. The CDR3 nucleotides read TGTGCCATCAGTGACTGGACTAGCGGAAGCACAGATACGCAGTATTTT.

The chain joins TRBV5-4 to TRBJ2-7, with a weak D call TRBD1 (6 bases). The CDR3 totals 15 residues. Trimming took off 4 bases at V and 4 bases at J, with 18 bases between the two ends. CDR1 SGHNT and CDR2 YYREEE come from the germline V gene (reference sequence). The CDR3 DNA follows: TGTGCCAGCAGCATTTACAGGGTTGGGCCATACGAGCAGTACTTC. As protein: CASSIYRVGPYEQYF.

The rearrangement joins TRBV5-4 to TRBJ1-2; a possible D gene is TRBD1 (5 bases). The CDR3 sequence is 15 residues long. In germline, CDR1 is SGHNT, CDR2 YYREEE (reference sequence). The V end was cut by 6 bases, the J end by 4 bases, with 19 bases between. The CDR3 DNA reads TGTGCCAGCACCCAAACGGGTAGGGGCATCTATGGCTACACCTTC. Translating it yields CASTQTGRGIYGYTF.

The chain uses TRBV18 and TRBJ2-5; 8 bases fit TRBD1. Trimming removed 3 bases from V and 4 bases from J; junction bases left unmatched: 1. From germline, CDR1 is KGHSH and CDR2 LQKENI. This CDR3 comprises 13 residues. In DNA, the CDR3 is TGTGCCAGCTCACCGGGACAGGCAGAGACCCAGTACTTC. It codes for CASSPGQAETQYF.

This clone occurred a few times. The same CDR3 can be traced to other DNA sequences in this sample. The rearrangement uses TRBV7-6 and TRBJ1-5, with TRBD1 matching 7 bases. Germline CDR1 SGHVS, CDR2 FNYEAQ. Trimming at V came to 1 base and at J to 2 bases, leaving 2 bases not matched to a gene. The CDR3 loop spans 15 amino acids. The CDR3 reads CASSLGDRGNQPQHF. As DNA, the CDR3 is TGTGCCAGCAGCTTAGGTGACAGGGGCAATCAGCCCCAGCATTTT.

The rearrangement links TRBV6-1 to TRBJ2-7, with 7 bases fitting TRBD1. Germline values: CDR1 MNHNS, CDR2 SASEGT. The CDR3 loop spans 15 amino acids. V lost 2 bases and J lost 0; bases outside the gene matches: 4. CDR3 amino acids: CASSEMSGGSYEQYF. The DNA of the CDR3 is TGTGCCAGCAGTGAAATGTCAGGGGGCTCCTACGAGCAGTACTTC.

V and J are TRBV2 and TRBJ1-2, with 8 bases that match TRBD1. Germline V gene data show CDR1 as SNHLY and CDR2 as FYNNEI. The CDR3 totals 12 residues. With 6 bases clipped from V and 7 bases from J, the junction kept 4 bases outside the gene matches. DNA of the CDR3: TGTGCCAGCAGGGCGGACAGGGTTGGCTACACCTTC. Its translation: CASRADRVGYTF.